The clone carrying this TCR beta chain was detected only a few times. Antigen: not known. These data originate in a study of CD8+ T cells in alopecia areata. General study points: Lesional tissue from the scalp (especially in alopecia totalis/universalis) showed higher clonality than normal scalp. Sharing of TCRs across patients appeared less clear than in mice, possibly for HLA-related reasons.

Extracted from the samples, RNA was reverse transcribed into cDNA to serve as the sequencing template. Generated by immunoSEQ multiplex PCR, the TCRdb table keeps only in-frame clones and is missing some. The sample has approximately 150,000 clones, approximately 65% seen once; the top ten hold 30% to 45%. There are 12 residues in the CDR3. The germline gives CDR1 SGHVS, CDR2 FQNEAQ. Trimming stripped 5 bases from V and 1 base from J, with 5 bases between. The chain has TRBV7-8 and TRBJ2-5, with D uncertain. The sample consisted of CD8+ T cells sorted from blood. The TCR originated in a human donor in good health. For the CDR3, the DNA is TGTGCCAGCAGCCAAGGCCAAGAGACCCAGTACTTC. As protein: CASSQGQETQYF.